This TCR beta chain is from a study of blood T cell repertoires in COVID-19. CDR3 length equals 15 residues. V lost 1 base and J 8 bases, leaving 14 bases between the germline ends. Germline CDR1 reads SGHVS; CDR2 reads FQNEAQ. Per the original methods: It was from reference gene primer amplification that nucleated cell counts were estimated. Sequencing used immunoSEQ multiplex PCR; TCRdb keeps in-frame clones, though not all of them. Clone size and V and J calls were adopted from that table, with D and trimming inferred from the DNA. The table has 95,000 to 100,000 clones, roughly nine tenths seen once.

The material sequenced was peripheral blood. The J gene is TRBJ1-4, the V gene TRBV7-8; D uncertain. The origin of this receptor is a man aged 45-65 years with acute or convalescent COVID-19. This chain's CDR3 is CASSLVSGFGEKLFF. DNA of the CDR3: TGTGCCAGCAGCTTAGTATCGGGGTTTGGGGAAAAACTGTTTTTT.